Listed below are T cell receptor beta chains from one sample, sequenced in a study of cytomegalovirus exposure and HLA in healthy donors. Sequenced by immunoSEQ multiplex PCR; TCRdb stores in-frame clones only, minus some. The sample lists some 200,000 clones, around 80% occurring once. Source material: PBMCs. Receptor source: a boy aged 2 to 10 in good health and CMV-seronegative. CDR3s include the opening cysteine and the closing phenylalanine or tryptophan.

J,length,V,CDR3
TRBJ2-7,14,TRBV7-8,CASSFSGPTYEQYF
TRBJ2-2,18,TRBV7-9,CASSLWRLAGPFTGELFF
TRBJ1-2,14,TRBV19,CASSRQGENYGYTF
TRBJ1-6,16,TRBV14,CASSQETGWYNSPLHF
TRBJ1-5,14,TRBV21-1,CASSKVGGSQPQHF
TRBJ1-1,14,TRBV5-4,CASSLVSLHTEAFF
TRBJ2-1,16,TRBV10-1,CASRAGLHNEQCARFF
TRBJ2-7,14,TRBV7-9,CASSSLTGSHEQYF
TRBJ2-1,11,TRBV30,CATGAGDEQFF
TRBJ2-7,11,TRBV12-5,CASGPDREQYF
TRBJ2-7,11,TRBV20-1,CSAGTSHEQYF
TRBJ2-5,17,TRBV15,CATSRDQGTSGAGDQYF
TRBJ1-2,13,TRBV7-2,CASSTVEGGGYTF
TRBJ2-5,15,TRBV4-1,CASSQASGSYETQYF
TRBJ1-1,14,TRBV4-1,CASSQVGGNTEAFF
TRBJ2-7,14,TRBV5-1,CASSLGDSPYEQYF
TRBJ1-1,12,TRBV11-2,CASSLGHTEAFF
TRBJ2-3,15,TRBV7-2,CASSDGGGITDTQYF
TRBJ1-4,15,TRBV7-9,CASSLAQGAREKLFF
TRBJ2-1,15,TRBV7-9,CASSPTVGLTNEQFF
TRBJ2-5,14,TRBV7-7,CASSLNGVEETQYF
TRBJ1-2,15,TRBV6-1,CASSARRITNYGYPF
TRBJ2-3,17,TRBV5-4,CASSLARAAAPTDTQYF
TRBJ2-5,15,TRBV6-1,CASSEGTANQETQYF
TRBJ2-7,11,TRBV27,CASRGGTEEYF
TRBJ1-1,15,TRBV6-1,CASSERRQVKSEAFF
-,18,TRBV5-1,CASSSPGTSGRPSYEQYF
TRBJ2-3,14,TRBV6-5,CASRDFDSTDTQYF
TRBJ1-4,14,TRBV5-5,CAVGDSPRDEKLFF
TRBJ2-7,15,TRBV7-7,CASSPGQAPLDEQYF
TRBJ2-1,17,TRBV13,CASSLGPVAGLLAEQFF
TRBJ1-1,16,TRBV19,CASSTRDREVNTEAFF
TRBJ1-5,13,TRBV6-5,CASIRTGGQPQHF
TRBJ2-7,16,TRBV27,CASSPSAGLALYEQYF
TRBJ1-1,12,TRBV30,CAWIPRLAEAFF
TRBJ1-1,12,TRBV30,CAWSQWNTEAFF
TRBJ2-7,16,TRBV6-5,CASSYTGLAGTWEQYF
TRBJ2-6,15,TRBV7-9,CASSPRREGANVLTF
TRBJ1-1,14,TRBV5-1,CASSSMGSGTEAFF
TRBJ2-3,16,TRBV7-9,CASSFGSGGFTDTQYF
TRBJ2-7,15,TRBV9,CASSPGTGVSYEQYF